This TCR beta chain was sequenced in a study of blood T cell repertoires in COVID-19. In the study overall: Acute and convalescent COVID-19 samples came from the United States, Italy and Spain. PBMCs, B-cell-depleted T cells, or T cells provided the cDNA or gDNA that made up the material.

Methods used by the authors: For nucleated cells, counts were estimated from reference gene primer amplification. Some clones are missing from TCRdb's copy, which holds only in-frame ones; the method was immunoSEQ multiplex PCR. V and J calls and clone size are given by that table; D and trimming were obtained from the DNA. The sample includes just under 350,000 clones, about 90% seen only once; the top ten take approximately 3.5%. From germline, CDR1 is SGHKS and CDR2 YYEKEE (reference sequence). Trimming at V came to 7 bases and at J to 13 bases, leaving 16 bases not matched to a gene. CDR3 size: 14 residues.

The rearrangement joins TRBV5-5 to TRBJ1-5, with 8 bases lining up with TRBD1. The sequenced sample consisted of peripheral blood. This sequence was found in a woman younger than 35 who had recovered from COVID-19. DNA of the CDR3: TGTGCCAGCGCGGACAGGGCCCATCAAGTAATACAGCATTTT. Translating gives CASADRAHQVIQHF.